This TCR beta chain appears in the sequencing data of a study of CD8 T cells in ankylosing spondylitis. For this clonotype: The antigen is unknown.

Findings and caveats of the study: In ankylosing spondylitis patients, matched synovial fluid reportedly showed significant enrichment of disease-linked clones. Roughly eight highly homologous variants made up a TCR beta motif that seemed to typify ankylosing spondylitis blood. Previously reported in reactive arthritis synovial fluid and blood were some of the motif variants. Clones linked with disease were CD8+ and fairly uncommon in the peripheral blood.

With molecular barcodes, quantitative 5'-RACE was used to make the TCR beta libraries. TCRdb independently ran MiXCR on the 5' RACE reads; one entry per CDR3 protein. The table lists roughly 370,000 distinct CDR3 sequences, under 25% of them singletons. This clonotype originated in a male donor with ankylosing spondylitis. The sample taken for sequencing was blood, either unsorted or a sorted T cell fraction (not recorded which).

DNA for the CDR3: TGCAGTGCTAGCCAGATTGCTGGGGCCAACGTCCTGACTTTC. Its protein product is CSASQIAGANVLTF. The chain combines TRBV20-1 with TRBJ2-6, with D uncertain. V gave up 3 bases and J gave up 2 bases, with 8 bases separating them. CDR3 length: 14 amino acids. CDR1 is DFQATT, CDR2 SNEGSKA, per germline (reference sequence).